This entry features one T cell receptor (beta chain) sequence. Its antigen is undetermined. This sample was included in a study of PD-1 blockade in classical Hodgkin lymphoma. Findings and limits, study-wide: Significant TCR diversity gains by C4D1 occurred in CD4+ but not CD8+ cells. The authors excluded patients who started nivolumab under 1 year after ASCT.

Documented time point: cycle 4 day 1 (C4D1), after 6 weeks of nivolumab. Every single patient, without exception, relapsed after autologous stem cell transplantation, and brentuximab vedotin exposure varied. Investigators isolated CD4+ T cells from thawed PBMCs through magnetic negative selection. Best response was recorded as complete response, partial response or progressive disease. Trimming took 1 base from V and 7 from J; bases not matched to a gene: 6. Germline V gene data show CDR1 as SGHRS and CDR2 as YFSETQ. This CDR3 contains 15 residues. TCRdb's table, derived via immunoSEQ multiplex PCR, lists solely in-frame clones and lacks some. The table includes tens of thousands of clones, 70% to 90% detected once.

This sequence joins TRBV5-1 and TRBJ2-7; TRBD1 matches at 12 bases. The sequencing used CD4+ T cells from blood, collected before the fourth cycle of nivolumab. The TCR originated in a human donor with classical Hodgkin lymphoma. The CDR3 loop is CASSLRDRGRREQYF. The CDR3 nucleotides read TGCGCCAGCAGCTTGAGGGACAGGGGGCGTCGAGAGCAGTACTTC.